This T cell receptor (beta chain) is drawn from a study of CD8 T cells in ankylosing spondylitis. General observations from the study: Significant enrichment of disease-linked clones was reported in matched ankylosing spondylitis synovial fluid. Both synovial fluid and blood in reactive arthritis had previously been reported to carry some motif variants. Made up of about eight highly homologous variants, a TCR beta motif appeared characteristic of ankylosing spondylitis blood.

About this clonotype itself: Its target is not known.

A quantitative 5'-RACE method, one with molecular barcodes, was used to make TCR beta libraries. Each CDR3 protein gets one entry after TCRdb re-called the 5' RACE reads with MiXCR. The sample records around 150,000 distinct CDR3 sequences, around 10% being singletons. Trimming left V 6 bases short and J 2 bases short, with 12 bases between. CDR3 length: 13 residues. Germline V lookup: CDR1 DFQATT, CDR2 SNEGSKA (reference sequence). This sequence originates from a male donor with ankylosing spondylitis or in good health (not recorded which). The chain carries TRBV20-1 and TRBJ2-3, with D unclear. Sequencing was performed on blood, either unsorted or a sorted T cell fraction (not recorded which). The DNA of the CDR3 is TGCAGTGCGACCCCGAGCTTCACAGATACGCAGTATTTT. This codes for CSATPSFTDTQYF.